One T cell receptor (beta chain) is described in this entry. This specimen comes from a study of CD8 T cells in Susac syndrome. Trimming pared 5 bases from V and 0 bases from J, leaving 12 bases between. The length of the CDR3 is 14 residues. Germline V gene lookup returns CDR1 SQVTM and CDR2 ANQGSEA. The CD8+ and CD4+ T cells were isolated magnetically using a negative isolation approach, whereas the TEMRA cells were enriched by FACS. RNA, at about 0.45 to 1 ug, was reverse transcribed with random hexamers. TCRdb independently ran MiXCR on the immunoSEQ multiplex PCR reads; one entry per CDR3 protein. The table has 250,000 to 300,000 distinct CDR3 sequences, about 85% seen once; the top ten hold about 0.11%.

This TCR was sampled from a human donor with multiple sclerosis. The sample taken for sequencing was CD8+ T cells from PBMCs. The chain uses TRBV29-1 and TRBJ2-3; D remains unclear. CDR3 amino acids: CSVSGPPSTDTQYF. CDR3 coding DNA: TGCAGCGTTTCCGGGCCCCCTAGCACAGATACGCAGTATTTT.